Given below is one T cell receptor beta chain in context. Antigen unknown. This CDR3 comprises 14 residues. V was pared by 5 bases and J by 0 bases, with 4 bases of the junction left unmatched. The germline V gene has CDR1 SGHVS and CDR2 FQNEAQ. Stated time point: week 11, during vaccination. In the vaccine, a single dose held 300 ug of the mutant IDH1 20-mer peptide, along with topical imiquimod. This entry belongs to a study of a mutant IDH1 vaccine in newly diagnosed glioma. This table comes from immunoSEQ multiplex PCR, and its TCRdb copy is limited to in-frame clones, with some not included. The sample consists of approximately 25,000 clones, about 78% of them appearing once.

The sample consisted of PBMCs, taken from a glioma patient whose treatment included an IDH1 peptide vaccine. The source is a woman between 18 and 29 years old with glioma. The rearrangement uses TRBV7-8 and TRBJ2-7, with TRBD1 matching over 7 bases. CDR3 sequence reads: CASSVGTASYEQYF. CDR3 DNA sequence: TGTGCCAGCAGCGTCGGGACAGCCTCCTACGAGCAGTACTTC.